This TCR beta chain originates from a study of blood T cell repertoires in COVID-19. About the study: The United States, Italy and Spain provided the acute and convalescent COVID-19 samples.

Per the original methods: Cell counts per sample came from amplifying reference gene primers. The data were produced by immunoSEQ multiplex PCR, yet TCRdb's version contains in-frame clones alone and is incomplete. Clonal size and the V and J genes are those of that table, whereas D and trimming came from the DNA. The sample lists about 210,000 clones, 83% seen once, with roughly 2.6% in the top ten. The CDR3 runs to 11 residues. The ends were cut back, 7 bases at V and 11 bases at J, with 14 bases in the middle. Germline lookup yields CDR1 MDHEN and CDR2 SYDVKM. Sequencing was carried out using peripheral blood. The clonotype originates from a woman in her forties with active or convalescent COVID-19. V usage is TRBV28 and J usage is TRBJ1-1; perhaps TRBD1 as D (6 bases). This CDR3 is CASTTGYGAFF. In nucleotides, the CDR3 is TGTGCCAGCACAACAGGGTACGGGGCTTTCTTT.